This T cell receptor (beta chain) was profiled in a study of T cell responses to AZD1222 COVID-19 vaccine. The study, taken as a whole, reports: Among spike-specific TCRs, nearly half reportedly target unmutated variant regions. Vaccine-associated CD4 TCRs spanned spike, dominant at 160-218 and 743-854.

Using immunoSEQ multiplex PCR, the repertoire was profiled, and TCRdb retains in-frame clones only, with some absent. The sample holds about 210,000 clones, roughly 92% seen once. With V trimmed by 3 bases and J by 3 bases, 2 bases remained unmatched. CDR1 is KGHSH and CDR2 is LQKENI in the germline V gene. The length of the CDR3 is 13 residues. This clone came up once. What it recognizes is unknown. The TCR was taken from an adult in good health. The chain links TRBV18 to TRBJ2-7; the match to TRBD1 covers 7 bases. This material consisted of peripheral blood, taken on day 0 of AZD1222 vaccination. DNA for the CDR3: TGTGCCAGCTCACCTACAGGGGACTACGAGCAGTACTTC. The encoded protein is CASSPTGDYEQYF.